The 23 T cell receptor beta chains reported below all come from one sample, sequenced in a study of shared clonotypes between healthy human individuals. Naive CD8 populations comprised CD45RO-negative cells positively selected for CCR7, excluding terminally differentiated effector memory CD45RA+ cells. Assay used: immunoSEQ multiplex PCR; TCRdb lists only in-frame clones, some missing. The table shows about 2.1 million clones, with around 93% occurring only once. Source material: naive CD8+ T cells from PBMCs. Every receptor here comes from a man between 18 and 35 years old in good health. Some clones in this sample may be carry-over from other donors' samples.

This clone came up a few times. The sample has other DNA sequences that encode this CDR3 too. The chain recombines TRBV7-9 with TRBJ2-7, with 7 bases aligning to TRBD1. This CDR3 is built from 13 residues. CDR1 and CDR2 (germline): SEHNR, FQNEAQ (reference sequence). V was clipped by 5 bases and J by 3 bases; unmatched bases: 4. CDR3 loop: CASSARDSYEQYF. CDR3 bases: TGTGCCAGCAGCGCCCGGGACAGCTACGAGCAGTACTTC.

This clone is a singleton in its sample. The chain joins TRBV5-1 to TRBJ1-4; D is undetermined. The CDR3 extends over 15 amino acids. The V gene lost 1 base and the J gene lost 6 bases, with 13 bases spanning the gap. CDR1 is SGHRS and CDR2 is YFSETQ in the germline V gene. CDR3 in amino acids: CASSLSGGVYEKLFF. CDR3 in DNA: TGCGCCAGCAGCTTGAGTGGCGGGGTTTATGAAAAACTGTTTTTT.

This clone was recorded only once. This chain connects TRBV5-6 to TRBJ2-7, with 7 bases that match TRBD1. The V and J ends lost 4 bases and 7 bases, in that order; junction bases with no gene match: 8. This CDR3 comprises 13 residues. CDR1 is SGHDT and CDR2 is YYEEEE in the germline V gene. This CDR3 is CASSPRQGREQYF. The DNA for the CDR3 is TGTGCCAGCAGCCCCCGACAGGGTCGGGAGCAGTACTTC.

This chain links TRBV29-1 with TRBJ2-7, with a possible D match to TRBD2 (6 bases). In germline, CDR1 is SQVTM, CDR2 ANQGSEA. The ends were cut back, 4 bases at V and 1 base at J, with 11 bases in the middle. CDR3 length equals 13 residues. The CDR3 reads CSVVPAGSYEQYF. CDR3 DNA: TGCAGCGTTGTCCCGGCGGGGTCCTACGAGCAGTACTTC.

CDR3 coding DNA: TGTGCCAGCAGTTACACAACAGGGGGCTGGGACACTGAAGCTTTCTTT. It encodes CASSYTTGGWDTEAFF. This chain links TRBV6-5 with TRBJ1-1; 9 bases map to TRBD1. CDR3 size: 16 residues. CDR1 is MNHEY, CDR2 SVGAGI, per germline. V shed 2 bases and J 3 bases; nucleotides not matched to a gene: 7.

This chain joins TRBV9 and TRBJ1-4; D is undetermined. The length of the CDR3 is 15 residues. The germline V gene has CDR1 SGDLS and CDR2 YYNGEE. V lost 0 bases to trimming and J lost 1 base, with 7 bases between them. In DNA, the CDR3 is TGTGCCAGCAGCGTAGAAGGGTTAACTAATGAAAAACTGTTTTTT. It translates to CASSVEGLTNEKLFF.

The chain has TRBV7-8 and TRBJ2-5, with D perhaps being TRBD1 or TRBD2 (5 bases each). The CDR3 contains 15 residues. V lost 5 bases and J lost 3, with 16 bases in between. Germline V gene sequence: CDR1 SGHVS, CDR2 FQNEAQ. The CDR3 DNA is TGTGCCAGCAGCCGGCTCACAGGAGGCAAAGAGACCCAGTACTTC. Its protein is CASSRLTGGKETQYF.

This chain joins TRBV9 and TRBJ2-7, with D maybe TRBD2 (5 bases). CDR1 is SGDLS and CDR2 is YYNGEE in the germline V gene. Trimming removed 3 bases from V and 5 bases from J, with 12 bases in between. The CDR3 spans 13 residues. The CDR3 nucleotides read TGTGCCAGCAGCGGAGAAGCGGCCCACGAGCAGTACTTC. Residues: CASSGEAAHEQYF.

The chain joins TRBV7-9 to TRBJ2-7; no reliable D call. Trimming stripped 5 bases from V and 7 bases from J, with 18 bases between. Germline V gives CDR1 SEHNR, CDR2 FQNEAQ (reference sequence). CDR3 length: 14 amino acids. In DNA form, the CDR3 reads TGTGCCAGCAGCGTAGTCCTAGTCCACCGGGAGCAGTACTTC. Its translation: CASSVVLVHREQYF.

In DNA, the CDR3 is TGTGCCAGCAGCTGGGACGGGGAGGTCTACGAGCAGTACTTC. It encodes CASSWDGEVYEQYF. V usage is TRBV27 and J usage is TRBJ2-7, with D perhaps matching TRBD2 (6 bases). V lost 6 bases and J 3 bases, leaving 15 bases between the germline ends. Germline V gene lookup returns CDR1 MNHEY and CDR2 SMNVEV (reference sequence). This CDR3 has 14 residues.

CDR3 DNA: TGTGCCAGCAGTTTACTGGACAGAAGCAATCAGCCCCAGCATTTT. It codes for CASSLLDRSNQPQHF. The rearrangement links TRBV28 to TRBJ1-5; D is possibly TRBD1 (6 bases). The germline V gene has CDR1 MDHEN and CDR2 SYDVKM. Trimming shortened V by 2 bases and J by 1 base, and 9 bases separated the two germline ends. This CDR3 is 15 amino acids long.

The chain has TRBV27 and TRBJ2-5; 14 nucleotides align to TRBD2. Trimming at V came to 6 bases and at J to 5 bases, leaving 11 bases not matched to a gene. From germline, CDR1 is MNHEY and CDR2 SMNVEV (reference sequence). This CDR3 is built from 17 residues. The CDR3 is CASRRGTSGRLGETQYF. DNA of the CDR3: TGTGCCAGCAGGCGTGGGACTAGCGGGAGATTGGGGGAGACCCAGTACTTC.

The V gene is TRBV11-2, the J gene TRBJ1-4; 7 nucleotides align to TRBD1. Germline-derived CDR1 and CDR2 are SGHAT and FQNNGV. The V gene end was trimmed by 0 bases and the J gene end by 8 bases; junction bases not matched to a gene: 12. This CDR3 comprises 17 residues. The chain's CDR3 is CASSLDGWTGSIEKLFF. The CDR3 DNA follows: TGTGCCAGCAGCTTAGATGGTTGGACAGGTAGTATAGAAAAACTGTTTTTT.

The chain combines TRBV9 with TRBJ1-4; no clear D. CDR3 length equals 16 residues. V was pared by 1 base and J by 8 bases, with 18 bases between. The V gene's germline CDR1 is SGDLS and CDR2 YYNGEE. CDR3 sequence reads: CASSVWGETGGEKLFF. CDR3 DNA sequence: TGTGCCAGCAGCGTATGGGGAGAGACCGGCGGGGAAAAACTGTTTTTT.

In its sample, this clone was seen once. CDR3 amino acids: CASSFYDSASIEAFF. The DNA for the CDR3 is TGTGCCAGCAGCTTCTATGACAGTGCTTCTATTGAAGCTTTCTTT. The chain combines TRBV5-6 with TRBJ1-1; weak D call: TRBD1 (5 bases). Trimming took 2 bases from V and 7 from J, leaving 18 bases between them. Germline CDR1 is SGHDT and CDR2 is YYEEEE. The CDR3 covers 15 residues.

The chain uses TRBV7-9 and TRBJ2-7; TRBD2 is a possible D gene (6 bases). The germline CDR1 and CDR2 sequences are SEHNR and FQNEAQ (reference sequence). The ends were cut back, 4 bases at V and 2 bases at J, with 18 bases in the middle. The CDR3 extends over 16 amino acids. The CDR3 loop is CASSSGVGWRAYEQYF. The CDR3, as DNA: TGTGCCAGCAGCTCCGGTGTGGGTTGGAGGGCCTACGAGCAGTACTTC.

CDR3 nucleotides: TGTGCCAGCAGCCAAGAGGGGAGGGGAGCCTACGAGCAGTACTTC. The encoded protein is CASSQEGRGAYEQYF. The gene calls are TRBV4-2 and TRBJ2-7; 7 bases match TRBD2. The CDR3 spans 15 residues. The J segment lost 2 bases and the V segment lost 0 bases, leaving 4 bases of the junction unmatched. Germline CDR1 and CDR2: LGHNA and YNFKEQ.

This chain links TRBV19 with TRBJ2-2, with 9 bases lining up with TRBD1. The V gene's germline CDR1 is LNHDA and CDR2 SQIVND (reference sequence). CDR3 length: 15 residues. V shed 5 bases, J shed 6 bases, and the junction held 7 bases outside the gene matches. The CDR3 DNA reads TGTGCCAGTAGTCCTCTCGGGACAGGGTCCGGGGAGCTGTTTTTT. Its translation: CASSPLGTGSGELFF.

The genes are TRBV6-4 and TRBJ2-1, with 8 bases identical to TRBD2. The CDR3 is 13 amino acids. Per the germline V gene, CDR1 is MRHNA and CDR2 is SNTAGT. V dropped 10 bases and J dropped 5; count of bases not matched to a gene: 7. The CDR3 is CATAPLADNEQFF. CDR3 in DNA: TGTGCCACCGCCCCACTAGCGGACAATGAGCAGTTCTTC.

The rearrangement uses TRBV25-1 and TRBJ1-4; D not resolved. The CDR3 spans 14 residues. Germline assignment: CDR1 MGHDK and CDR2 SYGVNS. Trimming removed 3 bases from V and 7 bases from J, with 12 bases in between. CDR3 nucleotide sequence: TGTGCCAGCAGTGATAAAGTTTGGGGTGAAAAACTGTTTTTT. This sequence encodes CASSDKVWGEKLFF.

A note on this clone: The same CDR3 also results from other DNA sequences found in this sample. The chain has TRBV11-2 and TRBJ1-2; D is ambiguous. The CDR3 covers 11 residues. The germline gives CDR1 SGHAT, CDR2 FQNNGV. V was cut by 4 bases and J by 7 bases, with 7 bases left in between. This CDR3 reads CASSSRLGYTF. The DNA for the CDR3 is TGTGCCAGCAGCTCCAGACTTGGCTACACCTTC.

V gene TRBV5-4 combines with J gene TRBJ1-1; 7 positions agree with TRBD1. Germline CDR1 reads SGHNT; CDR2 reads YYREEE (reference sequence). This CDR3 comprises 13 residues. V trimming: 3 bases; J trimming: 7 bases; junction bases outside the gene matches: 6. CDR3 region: CASSSQGGGEAFF. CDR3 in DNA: TGTGCCAGCAGCTCTCAGGGGGGCGGTGAAGCTTTCTTT.

The CDR3 is CASRDIRGYGYGYTF. CDR3 sequence (DNA): TGTGCCAGCAGAGATATCAGGGGTTACGGGTATGGCTACACCTTC. The chain links TRBV28 to TRBJ1-2; the D gene is possibly TRBD1 (6 bases). Germline CDR1 MDHEN, CDR2 SYDVKM. CDR3 length: 15 amino acids. Trimming left V 6 bases short and J 5 bases short, with 19 bases between.